This TCR beta chain was profiled in a study of T cells in localized non-small cell lung cancer. Concerning this clone itself: Antigen: not known.

Regarding the study as a whole: Adjacent lung exhibited a median of around 60 among the 100 most abundant tumor clones. Compared with tumor, uninvolved adjacent lung displayed greater T cell clonality, ranking highest overall.

The method was immunoSEQ multiplex PCR; TCRdb's version includes in-frame clones alone and lacks a portion of them. This sample has 78,000 or so clones, with 84% found just once. Sequencing used peripheral blood, obtained before any cancer treatment. The clonotype was recovered from a man aged 40 to 69 with stage I lung adenocarcinoma.

The CDR3 region is CASSRPVGTEAFF. The CDR3 nucleotides are TGTGCCAGCTCACGACCCGTGGGTACTGAAGCTTTCTTT. The gene calls are TRBV18 and TRBJ1-1; D is undetermined. The V and J ends lost 4 bases and 5 bases respectively, with 11 bases between them. The length of the CDR3 is 13 residues. CDR1 KGHSH and CDR2 LQKENI come from the germline V gene.